This T cell receptor (beta chain) emerged from a study of Graves' ophthalmopathy and Graves' hyperthyroidism. Study details: Before any treatment, peripheral blood was taken at the initial diagnosis.

The V end was cut by 6 bases, the J end by 0 bases, with 8 bases between. Germline V gives CDR1 SQVTM, CDR2 ANQGSEA. This CDR3 has 12 amino acids. Roughly 10 ml of fresh blood yielded the PBMCs by density gradient. Scientists amplified the TCR beta CDR3 regions from RNA transcripts. Second-round multiplex PCR came after a first-round RT-PCR that employed HTBI primers. Using its own MiXCR run on the multiplex PCR reads, TCRdb lists one record per CDR3 protein. The data show some 750,000 distinct CDR3 sequences, roughly two fifths seen once. This chain links TRBV29-1 with TRBJ1-1; D call uncertain. This clonotype originated in an adult man with Graves' ophthalmopathy. Input material: peripheral blood. CDR3 sequence (DNA): TGCAGCGTACAGACAATGAACACTGAAGCTTTCTTT. It is translated as CSVQTMNTEAFF.